The present entry profiles one TCR beta chain with its context. This CDR3 comprises 17 residues. Germline assignment: CDR1 SGHDT and CDR2 YYEEEE. The J segment lost 3 bases and the V segment lost 2 bases, leaving 11 bases of the junction unmatched. The Seattle patients, enrolled during active infection, were followed longitudinally. This specimen belongs to a study of blood T cell repertoires in COVID-19. Overall study context: Some COVID-19 samples were acute and others convalescent; all came from the United States, Italy and Spain. T cells, B-cell-depleted T cells, or PBMCs supplied cDNA or gDNA.

Original processing methods: Amplifying reference gene primers gave estimates of nucleated cell counts. Assay used: immunoSEQ multiplex PCR; TCRdb lists only in-frame clones, some missing. For V, J and clone size, that table is used; D and trimming come from the DNA. The data contain some 290,000 clones, roughly 88% of them singletons. This receptor was taken from a woman aged 25 to 39 with COVID-19, enrolled during active disease. Sequencing was carried out using peripheral blood. The V gene is TRBV5-6, the J gene TRBJ1-2, with TRBD1 matching over 9 bases. DNA for the CDR3: TGTGCCAGCAGCTTTTATCCGGACAGGGGAATCGACTATGGCTACACCTTC. Its translation: CASSFYPDRGIDYGYTF.